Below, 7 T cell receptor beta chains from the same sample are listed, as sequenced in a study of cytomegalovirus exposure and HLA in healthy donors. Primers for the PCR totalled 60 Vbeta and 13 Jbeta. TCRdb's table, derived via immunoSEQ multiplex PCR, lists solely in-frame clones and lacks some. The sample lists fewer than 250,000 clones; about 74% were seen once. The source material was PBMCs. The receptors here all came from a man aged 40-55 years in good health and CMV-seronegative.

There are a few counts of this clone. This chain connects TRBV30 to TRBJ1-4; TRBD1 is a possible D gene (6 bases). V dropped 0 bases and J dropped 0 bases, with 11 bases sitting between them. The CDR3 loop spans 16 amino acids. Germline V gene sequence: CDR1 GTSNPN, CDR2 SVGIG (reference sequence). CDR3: CAWSVGQRATNEKLFF. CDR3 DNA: TGTGCCTGGAGTGTTGGACAGAGAGCAACTAATGAAAAACTGTTTTTT.

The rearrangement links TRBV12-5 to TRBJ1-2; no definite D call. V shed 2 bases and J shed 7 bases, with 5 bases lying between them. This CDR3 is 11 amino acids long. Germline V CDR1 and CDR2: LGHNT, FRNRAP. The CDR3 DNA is TGTGCTAGTGGTTTGCCCGGTGGCTACACCTTC. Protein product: CASGLPGGYTF.

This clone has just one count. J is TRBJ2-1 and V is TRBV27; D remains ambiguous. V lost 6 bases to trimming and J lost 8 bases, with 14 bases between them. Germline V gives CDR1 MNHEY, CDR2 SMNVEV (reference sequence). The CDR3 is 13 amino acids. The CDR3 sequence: CASSPRSWDEQFF. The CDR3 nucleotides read TGTGCCAGCAGCCCTAGATCGTGGGATGAGCAGTTCTTC.

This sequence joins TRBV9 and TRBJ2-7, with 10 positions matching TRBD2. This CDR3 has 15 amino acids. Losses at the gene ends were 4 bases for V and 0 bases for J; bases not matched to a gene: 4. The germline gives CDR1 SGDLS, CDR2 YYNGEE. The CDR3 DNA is TGTGCCAGCAGCCTTAGCGGGGGGAGCTCCTACGAGCAGTACTTC. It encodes CASSLSGGSSYEQYF.

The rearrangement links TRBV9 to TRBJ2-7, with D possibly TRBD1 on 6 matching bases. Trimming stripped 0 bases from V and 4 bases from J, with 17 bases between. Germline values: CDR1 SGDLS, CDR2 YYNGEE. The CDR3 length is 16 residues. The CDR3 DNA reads TGTGCCAGCAGCGTAGCCCCACAGGGTTCCCCTTACGAGCAGTACTTC. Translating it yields CASSVAPQGSPYEQYF.

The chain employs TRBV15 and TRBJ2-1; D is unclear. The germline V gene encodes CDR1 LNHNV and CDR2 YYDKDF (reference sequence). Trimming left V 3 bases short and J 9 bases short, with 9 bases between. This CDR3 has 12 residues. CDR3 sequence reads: CATSSLQSEQFF. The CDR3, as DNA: TGTGCCACCAGCAGTCTTCAGTCTGAGCAGTTCTTC.

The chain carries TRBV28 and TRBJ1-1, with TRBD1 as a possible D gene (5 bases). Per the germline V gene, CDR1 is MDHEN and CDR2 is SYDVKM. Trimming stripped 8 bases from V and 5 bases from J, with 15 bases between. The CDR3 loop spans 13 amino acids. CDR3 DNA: TGTGCCAGCGGATCGGCAGGGAGGACTGAAGCTTTCTTT. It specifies CASGSAGRTEAFF.